This T cell receptor (beta chain) was retrieved from a study of control samples from healthy donors and cancer patients. Only in-frame clones appear in the TCRdb table, and some are missing; sequencing was by immunoSEQ multiplex PCR. The sample records over 80,000 clones, around four fifths being singletons. Per the germline V gene, CDR1 is KGHSH and CDR2 is LQKENI. The CDR3 consists of 14 residues. With 2 bases removed from V and 8 bases from J, the gap between germline ends came to 15 bases. Sequenced: blood. The genes are TRBV18 and TRBJ1-2; tentative D call: TRBD1 (6 bases). The sequence came from a man aged 25 to 40 in good health. DNA for the CDR3: TGTGCCAGCTCACCAGGGCAGGGGTTTGGAGGCTACACCTTC. Translating gives CASSPGQGFGGYTF.